Sequencing of this T cell receptor beta chain was carried out in a study of OX40 agonist ivuxolimab in advanced cancers. Some clones are missing from TCRdb's copy, which holds only in-frame ones; the method was immunoSEQ multiplex PCR. Here the sample spans about 18,000 clones, 87% being singletons. This CDR3 is 15 amino acids long. Germline V gives CDR1 MDHEN, CDR2 SYDVKM. The germline V and J ends were trimmed by 5 bases and 0 bases, with 14 bases remaining between them. The TCR was taken from an adult with an advanced solid tumor such as melanoma, head and neck, liver or kidney cancer. This material consisted of CD4+ or CD8+ T cells sorted from blood, taken in a trial of the OX40 agonist ivuxolimab. The chain links TRBV28 to TRBJ2-7; possibly TRBD2 for D (6 bases). CDR3 region: CASSPSHSGSYEQYF. In DNA, the CDR3 is TGTGCCAGCAGTCCCAGTCATAGCGGCTCCTACGAGCAGTACTTC. Drawing the rest from reference TRBV28 and TRBJ2-7, the complete variable domain is DVKVTQSSRYLVKRTGEKVFLECVQDMDHENMFWYRQDPGLGLRLIYFSYDVKMKEKGDIPEGYSVSREKKERFSLILESASTNQTSMYLCASSPSHSGSYEQYFGPGTRLTVT.